The source of this T cell receptor beta chain is a study of identical twins. This clonotype has ten or more counts. This CDR3 contains 13 residues. The V end was cut by 8 bases, the J end by 9 bases, with 17 bases between. Germline-derived CDR1 and CDR2 are SGHVS and FNYEAQ. TCRdb passed the 5' RACE reads through MiXCR, listing each CDR3 protein once. The table lists about 240,000 distinct CDR3 sequences, 12% of them singletons. The sample was also reused in another study, on yellow fever vaccine responses in identical twins.

The gene calls are TRBV7-6 and TRBJ2-1, with D perhaps matching TRBD2 (5 bases). The material sequenced was memory (CD45RO+) T cells sorted from blood. This TCR came from a woman aged 18-29 years in good health. CDR3 sequence reads: CASRQTGEAEQFF. CDR3 in DNA: TGTGCCAGCCGCCAGACCGGGGAAGCTGAGCAGTTCTTC. Full variable domain (remainder filled in from reference TRBV7-6 and TRBJ2-1): GAGVSQSPRYKVTKRGQDVALRCDPISGHVSLYWYRQALGQGPEFLTYFNYEAQQDKSGLPNDRFSAERPEGSISTLTIQRTEQRDSAMYRCASRQTGEAEQFFGPGTRLTVL.